These T cell receptor beta chains were read from a single sample in a study of blood T cell repertoires in COVID-19. The data were produced by immunoSEQ multiplex PCR, yet TCRdb's version contains in-frame clones alone and is incomplete. The profile shows about 220,000 clones, approximately 86% of them singletons. The material sequenced was peripheral blood. The receptors stem from an elderly woman with acute or convalescent COVID-19. Both conserved end residues are part of each CDR3. Each record gives: D gene, CDR3 length, V gene, J gene, clone size, CDR3 protein, CDR3 DNA. The D gene is left open where the match is weak. Size is omitted from some rows. Given values are once, few, many or a class for expanded clones.

d_gene: .; len: 15; v_gene: TRBV15; j_gene: TRBJ1-5; abundance: .; CDR3aa: CATSRDYGRSQPQHF; CDR3nt: TGTGCCACCAGCAGAGATTATGGAAGGAGTCAGCCCCAGCATTTT
d_gene: TRBD1; len: 15; v_gene: TRBV20-1; j_gene: TRBJ1-2; abundance: .; CDR3aa: CSASLRDRVFYGYTF; CDR3nt: TGCAGTGCTAGTCTCCGGGACAGGGTATTCTATGGCTACACCTTC
d_gene: .; len: 16; v_gene: TRBV24-1; j_gene: TRBJ2-6; abundance: .; CDR3aa: CATVPGTHSGANVLTF; CDR3nt: TGTGCCACAGTTCCCGGGACACACTCTGGGGCCAACGTCCTGACTTTC
d_gene: TRBD2; len: 15; v_gene: TRBV19; j_gene: TRBJ2-5; abundance: .; CDR3aa: CASSLGTSGALPQYF; CDR3nt: TGTGCCAGTAGCCTAGGGACTAGCGGGGCCCTACCCCAGTACTTC
d_gene: TRBD2; len: 15; v_gene: TRBV2; j_gene: TRBJ2-1; abundance: .; CDR3aa: CASSDSGGSYNEQFF; CDR3nt: TGTGCCAGCAGCGATAGCGGGGGCTCTTACAATGAGCAGTTCTTC
d_gene: .; len: 14; v_gene: TRBV10-1; j_gene: TRBJ2-7; abundance: .; CDR3aa: CASSSRLVMVEQYF; CDR3nt: TGCGCCAGCAGCTCCCGGTTGGTTATGGTAGAGCAGTACTTC
d_gene: .; len: 13; v_gene: TRBV7-2; j_gene: TRBJ2-1; abundance: .; CDR3aa: CASSWGKTGEQFF; CDR3nt: TGTGCCAGCAGCTGGGGAAAGACAGGTGAGCAGTTCTTC
d_gene: .; len: 15; v_gene: TRBV7-9; j_gene: TRBJ1-1; abundance: .; CDR3aa: CASRDGQLMNTEAFF; CDR3nt: TGTGCCAGCAGAGATGGACAGCTGATGAACACTGAAGCTTTCTTT
d_gene: .; len: 14; v_gene: TRBV7-2; j_gene: TRBJ2-1; abundance: .; CDR3aa: CASSLEQANNEQFF; CDR3nt: TGTGCCAGCAGCTTGGAACAGGCCAACAATGAGCAGTTCTTC
d_gene: .; len: 15; v_gene: TRBV6-5; j_gene: TRBJ2-1; abundance: .; CDR3aa: CASSPRGSSYNEQFF; CDR3nt: TGTGCCAGCAGTCCACGGGGGAGCTCCTACAATGAGCAGTTCTTC
d_gene: .; len: 16; v_gene: TRBV5-1; j_gene: TRBJ1-1; abundance: .; CDR3aa: CASSLTSAGSVTEAFF; CDR3nt: TGCGCCAGCAGCTTGACTTCTGCCGGGAGTGTTACTGAAGCTTTCTTT
d_gene: .; len: 15; v_gene: TRBV6-5; j_gene: TRBJ1-5; abundance: .; CDR3aa: CASRLRGASNQPQHF; CDR3nt: TGTGCCAGCAGACTACGAGGCGCCTCCAATCAGCCCCAGCATTTT
d_gene: .; len: 14; v_gene: TRBV6-5; j_gene: TRBJ2-5; abundance: .; CDR3aa: CASSSTGATRTQYF; CDR3nt: TGTGCCAGCAGTTCGACAGGAGCTACTCGGACCCAGTACTTC
d_gene: TRBD2; len: 18; v_gene: TRBV13; j_gene: TRBJ2-3; abundance: .; CDR3aa: CASSLEWASGEGTDTQYF; CDR3nt: TGTGCCAGCAGCTTAGAGTGGGCTAGCGGGGAGGGCACAGATACGCAGTATTTT
d_gene: .; len: 16; v_gene: TRBV5-1; j_gene: TRBJ1-6; abundance: .; CDR3aa: CASSLEGGVVDSPLHF; CDR3nt: TGCGCCAGCAGCTTGGAGGGCGGGGTGGTGGATTCACCCCTCCACTTT
d_gene: TRBD2; len: 15; v_gene: TRBV3-1/TRBV3-2; j_gene: TRBJ2-7; abundance: .; CDR3aa: CASSPGIAGGYEQYF; CDR3nt: TGTGCCAGCAGCCCTGGAATAGCGGGGGGCTACGAGCAGTACTTC
d_gene: .; len: 13; v_gene: TRBV24-1; j_gene: TRBJ2-1; abundance: .; CDR3aa: CATSDSLVSEQFF; CDR3nt: TGTGCCACCAGTGATTCACTAGTGAGTGAGCAGTTCTTC
d_gene: .; len: 12; v_gene: TRBV2; j_gene: TRBJ1-2; abundance: .; CDR3aa: CASRTDIYGYTF; CDR3nt: TGTGCCAGCAGAACAGACATCTATGGCTACACCTTC
d_gene: .; len: 12; v_gene: TRBV19; j_gene: TRBJ1-1; abundance: .; CDR3aa: CASSPRDTEAFF; CDR3nt: TGTGCCAGTAGCCCCAGGGACACTGAAGCTTTCTTT
d_gene: .; len: 15; v_gene: TRBV15; j_gene: TRBJ1-4; abundance: .; CDR3aa: CATSRVQGGGEKLFF; CDR3nt: TGTGCCACCAGCAGAGTCCAGGGTGGGGGCGAAAAACTGTTTTTT
d_gene: .; len: 16; v_gene: TRBV7-9; j_gene: TRBJ2-5; abundance: .; CDR3aa: CASSYPTPRGQETQYF; CDR3nt: TGTGCCAGCAGCTACCCCACCCCCCGGGGGCAAGAGACCCAGTACTTC
d_gene: .; len: 16; v_gene: TRBV27; j_gene: TRBJ1-3; abundance: few; CDR3aa: CASPSPPRSSGNTIYF; CDR3nt: TGTGCCAGCCCATCCCCCCCTAGAAGCTCTGGAAACACCATATATTTT
d_gene: .; len: 14; v_gene: TRBV20-1; j_gene: TRBJ2-7; abundance: .; CDR3aa: CSASPEGRFYEQYF; CDR3nt: TGCAGTGCTAGTCCCGAGGGCAGATTCTACGAGCAGTACTTC
d_gene: .; len: 15; v_gene: TRBV18; j_gene: TRBJ1-2; abundance: .; CDR3aa: CASSPGSGNAYGYTF; CDR3nt: TGTGCCAGCTCACCAGGTTCAGGAAACGCCTATGGCTACACCTTC
d_gene: .; len: 15; v_gene: TRBV19; j_gene: TRBJ1-1; abundance: .; CDR3aa: CASSPGSLMNTEAFF; CDR3nt: TGTGCCAGTAGTCCGGGAAGCCTTATGAACACTGAAGCTTTCTTT
d_gene: TRBD1; len: 15; v_gene: TRBV2; j_gene: TRBJ1-5; abundance: .; CDR3aa: CASSPTGKGFQPQHF; CDR3nt: TGTGCCAGCAGTCCGACAGGGAAAGGATTCCAGCCCCAGCATTTT
d_gene: .; len: 15; v_gene: TRBV11-2; j_gene: TRBJ2-3; abundance: once; CDR3aa: CASSAQRPPTDTQYF; CDR3nt: TGTGCCAGCAGCGCCCAGCGGCCGCCCACAGATACGCAGTATTTT
d_gene: .; len: 14; v_gene: TRBV19; j_gene: TRBJ1-5; abundance: .; CDR3aa: CASRGWQGNQPQHF; CDR3nt: TGTGCCAGTAGGGGGTGGCAGGGTAATCAGCCCCAGCATTTT
d_gene: TRBD1; len: 17; v_gene: TRBV18; j_gene: TRBJ2-2; abundance: .; CDR3aa: CASSPAIQGANTGELFF; CDR3nt: TGTGCCAGCTCACCCGCGATACAGGGGGCGAACACCGGGGAGCTGTTTTTT
d_gene: .; len: 13; v_gene: TRBV19; j_gene: TRBJ1-1; abundance: .; CDR3aa: CASSDQGGTEAFF; CDR3nt: TGTGCCAGTAGTGACCAGGGTGGCACTGAAGCTTTCTTT
d_gene: TRBD2; len: 13; v_gene: TRBV11-3; j_gene: TRBJ2-1; abundance: .; CDR3aa: CASSSERTSGEFF; CDR3nt: TGTGCCAGCAGCTCAGAACGGACTAGCGGGGAATTCTTC
d_gene: TRBD1; len: 14; v_gene: TRBV19; j_gene: TRBJ1-2; abundance: few; CDR3aa: CASSPGTGPDGYTF; CDR3nt: TGTGCCAGTAGTCCAGGGACAGGGCCAGACGGCTACACCTTC
d_gene: .; len: 13; v_gene: TRBV3-1/TRBV3-2; j_gene: TRBJ1-4; abundance: .; CDR3aa: CASSHGHGEKLFF; CDR3nt: TGTGCCAGCAGCCATGGACACGGAGAAAAACTGTTTTTT
d_gene: TRBD1; len: 16; v_gene: TRBV6-1; j_gene: TRBJ1-5; abundance: .; CDR3aa: CASSESVQGYNQPQHF; CDR3nt: TGTGCCAGCAGTGAATCAGTACAGGGGTACAATCAGCCCCAGCATTTT
d_gene: .; len: 14; v_gene: TRBV11-2; j_gene: TRBJ1-1; abundance: .; CDR3aa: CASNWAGLNTEAFF; CDR3nt: TGTGCCAGCAACTGGGCAGGGTTGAACACTGAAGCTTTCTTT
d_gene: .; len: 16; v_gene: TRBV16; j_gene: TRBJ2-3; abundance: .; CDR3aa: CASSQSGGRSTDTQYF; CDR3nt: TGTGCCAGCAGCCAATCTGGCGGCAGATCCACAGATACGCAGTATTTT
d_gene: .; len: 17; v_gene: TRBV11-3; j_gene: TRBJ1-6; abundance: .; CDR3aa: CASSYIYLQGWESPLHF; CDR3nt: TGTGCCAGCAGTTACATTTACTTACAGGGCTGGGAATCACCCCTCCACTTT
d_gene: TRBD2; len: 15; v_gene: TRBV3-1/TRBV3-2; j_gene: TRBJ2-1; abundance: .; CDR3aa: CASSLQRRGAQEQFF; CDR3nt: TGTGCCAGCAGCCTTCAACGGCGGGGGGCCCAAGAGCAGTTCTTC
d_gene: .; len: 15; v_gene: TRBV6-5; j_gene: TRBJ2-7; abundance: .; CDR3aa: CASTINRELPYEQYF; CDR3nt: TGTGCCAGCACCATTAACCGGGAGTTGCCCTACGAGCAGTACTTC
d_gene: TRBD1; len: 13; v_gene: TRBV19; j_gene: TRBJ1-1; abundance: .; CDR3aa: CASSRGDRAEAFF; CDR3nt: TGTGCCAGTAGTAGGGGGGACAGGGCTGAAGCTTTCTTT
d_gene: .; len: 12; v_gene: TRBV19; j_gene: TRBJ1-1; abundance: .; CDR3aa: CASSPPGPEAFF; CDR3nt: TGTGCCAGTAGTCCCCCAGGTCCTGAAGCTTTCTTT
d_gene: .; len: 17; v_gene: TRBV6-6; j_gene: TRBJ1-2; abundance: few; CDR3aa: CASSLSTGQGANYGYTF; CDR3nt: TGTGCCAGCAGTCTCTCCACGGGACAAGGAGCTAACTATGGCTACACCTTC
d_gene: .; len: 12; v_gene: TRBV12-5; j_gene: TRBJ2-5; abundance: .; CDR3aa: CASGFPTGTQYF; CDR3nt: TGTGCTAGTGGTTTTCCCACCGGGACCCAGTACTTC
d_gene: .; len: 17; v_gene: TRBV5-4; j_gene: TRBJ1-1; abundance: .; CDR3aa: CASSLDGPTGSGTEAFF; CDR3nt: TGTGCCAGCAGCTTGGATGGCCCCACAGGGTCGGGGACTGAAGCTTTCTTT
d_gene: TRBD1; len: 15; v_gene: TRBV19; j_gene: TRBJ1-1; abundance: .; CDR3aa: CASSVQGGFRTEAFF; CDR3nt: TGTGCCAGTAGTGTCCAGGGGGGCTTTCGGACTGAAGCTTTCTTT
d_gene: .; len: 11; v_gene: TRBV3-1/TRBV3-2; j_gene: TRBJ1-6; abundance: .; CDR3aa: CASSHGGPLHF; CDR3nt: TGTGCCAGCAGCCATGGGGGGCCCCTCCACTTT
d_gene: TRBD2; len: 13; v_gene: TRBV10-1; j_gene: TRBJ2-2; abundance: .; CDR3aa: CASRGEGPGELFF; CDR3nt: TGCGCCAGCAGGGGGGAGGGACCCGGGGAGCTGTTTTTT
d_gene: TRBD1; len: 15; v_gene: TRBV5-4; j_gene: TRBJ2-5; abundance: .; CDR3aa: CASSPTTGGGETQYF; CDR3nt: TGTGCCAGCAGCCCCACGACAGGGGGCGGCGAGACCCAGTACTTC
d_gene: .; len: 14; v_gene: TRBV29-1; j_gene: TRBJ2-5; abundance: .; CDR3aa: CSVARDRSEETQYF; CDR3nt: TGCAGCGTTGCCAGGGATCGGTCTGAAGAGACCCAGTACTTC